This T cell receptor beta chain was sequenced during a study of CD8+CD57+ T cells in acquired aplastic anemia. The patients chosen for sequencing had shown expansion of CD8+CD57+ cells (detected by flow cytometry). Profiling that covered TCR beta VDJ and CDR3 relied on genomic DNA as its template. TCRdb re-analysed the reads in MiXCR, keeping a single row per CDR3 protein. This repertoire shows about 220,000 distinct CDR3 sequences, about 44% found once; its top ten account for about 7.8%. V lost 8 bases, J lost 4 bases, and 9 bases lay in between. The germline CDR1 and CDR2 sequences are SNHLY and FYNNEI. This CDR3 region has 12 residues.

This TCR derives from a human donor with aplastic anemia. The J gene is TRBJ1-5, the V gene TRBV2, with unresolved D. Sequencing input: sorted CD4+, CD8+, or CD8+CD57+ T cells (not recorded which) from PBMCs. In DNA, the CDR3 is TGTGCCAGCCACAGTGATAATCAGCCCCAGCATTTT. Translation: CASHSDNQPQHF.